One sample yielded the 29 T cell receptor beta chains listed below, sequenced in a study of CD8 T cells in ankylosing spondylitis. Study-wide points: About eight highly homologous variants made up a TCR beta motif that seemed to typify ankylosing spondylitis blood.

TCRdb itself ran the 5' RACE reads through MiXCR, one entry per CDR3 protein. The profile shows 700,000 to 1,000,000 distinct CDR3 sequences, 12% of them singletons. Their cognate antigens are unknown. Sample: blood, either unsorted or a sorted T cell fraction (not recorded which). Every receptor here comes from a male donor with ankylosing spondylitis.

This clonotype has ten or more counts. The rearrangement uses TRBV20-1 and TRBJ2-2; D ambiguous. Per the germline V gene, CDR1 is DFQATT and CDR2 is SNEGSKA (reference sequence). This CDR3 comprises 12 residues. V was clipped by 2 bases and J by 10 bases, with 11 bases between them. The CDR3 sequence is CSARPGDAELFF. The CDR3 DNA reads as TGCAGTGCTAGACCAGGAGATGCGGAGCTGTTTTTT.

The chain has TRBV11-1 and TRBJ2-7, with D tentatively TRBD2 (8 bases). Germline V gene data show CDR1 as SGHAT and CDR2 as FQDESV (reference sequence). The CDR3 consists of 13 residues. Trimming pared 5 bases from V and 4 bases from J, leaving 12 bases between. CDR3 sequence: CASSREGAYEQYF. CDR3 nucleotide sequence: TGTGCCAGCAGCCGGGAGGGGGCTTACGAGCAGTACTTC.

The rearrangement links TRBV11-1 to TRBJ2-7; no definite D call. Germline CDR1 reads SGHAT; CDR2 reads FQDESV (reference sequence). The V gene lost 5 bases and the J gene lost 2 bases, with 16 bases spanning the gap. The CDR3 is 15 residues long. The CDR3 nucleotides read TGTGCCAGCAGCCCCCGCGTAAGGGCAACCTACGAGCAGTACTTC. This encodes CASSPRVRATYEQYF.

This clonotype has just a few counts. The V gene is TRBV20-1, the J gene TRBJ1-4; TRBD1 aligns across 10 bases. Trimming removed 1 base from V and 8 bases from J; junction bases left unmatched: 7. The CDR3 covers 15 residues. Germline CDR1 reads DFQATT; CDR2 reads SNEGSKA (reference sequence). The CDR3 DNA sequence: TGCAGTGCTAGAGGCCCCGGGACAGGGGTGGAAAAACTGTTTTTT. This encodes CSARGPGTGVEKLFF.

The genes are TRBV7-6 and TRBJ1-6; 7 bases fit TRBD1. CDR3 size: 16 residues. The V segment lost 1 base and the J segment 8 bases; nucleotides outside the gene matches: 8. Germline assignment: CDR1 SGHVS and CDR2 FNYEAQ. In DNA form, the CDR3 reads TGTGCCAGCAGCTTAGTCCCCCGGCAGGGGGATTCACCCCTCCACTTT. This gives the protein CASSLVPRQGDSPLHF.

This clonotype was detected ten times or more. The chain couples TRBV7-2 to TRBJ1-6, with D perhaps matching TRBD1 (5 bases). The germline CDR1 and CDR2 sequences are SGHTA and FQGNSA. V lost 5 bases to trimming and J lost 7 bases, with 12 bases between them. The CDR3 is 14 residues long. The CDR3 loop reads CASSADSYNSPLHF. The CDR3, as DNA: TGTGCCAGCAGCGCCGACAGCTACAATTCACCCCTCCACTTT.

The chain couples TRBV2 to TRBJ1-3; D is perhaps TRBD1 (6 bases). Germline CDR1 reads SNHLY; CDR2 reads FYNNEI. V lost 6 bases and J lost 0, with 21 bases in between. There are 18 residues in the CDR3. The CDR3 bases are TGTGCCAGCAGGCGCTATGTGGGGACAACTTTCTCTGGAAACACCATATATTTT. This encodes CASRRYVGTTFSGNTIYF.

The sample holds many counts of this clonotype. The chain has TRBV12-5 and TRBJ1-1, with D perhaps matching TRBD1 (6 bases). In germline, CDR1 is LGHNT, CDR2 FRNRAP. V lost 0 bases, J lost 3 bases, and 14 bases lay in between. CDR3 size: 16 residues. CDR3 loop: CASGLVYGGLHTEAFF. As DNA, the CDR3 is TGTGCTAGTGGTTTGGTGTACGGGGGCTTACACACTGAAGCTTTCTTT.

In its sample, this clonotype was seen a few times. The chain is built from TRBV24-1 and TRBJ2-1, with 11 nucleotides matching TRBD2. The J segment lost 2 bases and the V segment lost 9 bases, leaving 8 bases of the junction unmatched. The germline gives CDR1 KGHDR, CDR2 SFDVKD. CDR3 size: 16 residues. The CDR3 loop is CATGPGLAGAYNEQFF. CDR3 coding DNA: TGTGCCACCGGCCCCGGACTAGCGGGCGCCTACAATGAGCAGTTCTTC.

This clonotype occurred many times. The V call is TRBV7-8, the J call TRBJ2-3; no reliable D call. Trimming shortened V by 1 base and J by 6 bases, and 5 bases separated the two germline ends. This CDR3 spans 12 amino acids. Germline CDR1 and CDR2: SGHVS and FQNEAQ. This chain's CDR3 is CASSLGRDTQYF. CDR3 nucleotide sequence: TGTGCCAGCAGCTTAGGCCGGGATACGCAGTATTTT.

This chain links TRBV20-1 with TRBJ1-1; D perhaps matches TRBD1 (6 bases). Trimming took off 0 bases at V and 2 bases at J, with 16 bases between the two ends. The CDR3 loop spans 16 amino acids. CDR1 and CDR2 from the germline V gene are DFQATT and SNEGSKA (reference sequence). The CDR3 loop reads CSARDVTGRVNTEAFF. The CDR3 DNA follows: TGCAGTGCTAGAGACGTGACAGGTCGGGTAAACACTGAAGCTTTCTTT.

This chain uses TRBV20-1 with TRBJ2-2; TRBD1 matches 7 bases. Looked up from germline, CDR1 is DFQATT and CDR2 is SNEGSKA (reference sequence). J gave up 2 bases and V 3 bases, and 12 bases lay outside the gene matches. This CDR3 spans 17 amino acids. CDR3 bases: TGCAGTGCTAGGGGCCCCCCGGGACAGCTAAACACCGGGGAGCTGTTTTTT. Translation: CSARGPPGQLNTGELFF.

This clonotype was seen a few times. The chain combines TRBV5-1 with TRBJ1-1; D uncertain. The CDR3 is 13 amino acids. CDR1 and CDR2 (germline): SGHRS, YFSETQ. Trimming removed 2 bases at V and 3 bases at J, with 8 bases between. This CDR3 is CASSFLVDTEAFF. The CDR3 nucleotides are TGCGCCAGCAGCTTTTTAGTTGACACTGAAGCTTTCTTT.

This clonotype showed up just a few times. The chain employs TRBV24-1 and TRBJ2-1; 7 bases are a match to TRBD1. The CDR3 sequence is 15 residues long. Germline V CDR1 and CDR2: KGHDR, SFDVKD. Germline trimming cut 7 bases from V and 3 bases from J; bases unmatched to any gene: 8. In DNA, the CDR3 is TGTGCCACCAGCTCCGGGGACAGCTACTACAATGAGCAGTTCTTC. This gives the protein CATSSGDSYYNEQFF.

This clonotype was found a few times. DNA for the CDR3: TGCAGTGCTACGGGTCCCCCTCTTAGCGGGAGGACCTACAATGAGCAGTTCTTC. Its protein product is CSATGPPLSGRTYNEQFF. The V gene is TRBV20-1, the J gene TRBJ2-1; 10 bases agree with TRBD2. V shed 4 bases, J shed 2 bases, and the junction held 14 bases outside the gene matches. Germline CDR1 and CDR2: DFQATT and SNEGSKA (reference sequence). This CDR3 spans 18 amino acids.

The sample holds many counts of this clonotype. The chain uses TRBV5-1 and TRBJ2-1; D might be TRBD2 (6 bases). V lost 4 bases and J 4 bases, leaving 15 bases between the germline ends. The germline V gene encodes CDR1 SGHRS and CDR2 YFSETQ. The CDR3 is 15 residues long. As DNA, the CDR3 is TGCGCCAGCAGCCCCACGGAGGGAAATTACAATGAGCAGTTCTTC. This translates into CASSPTEGNYNEQFF.

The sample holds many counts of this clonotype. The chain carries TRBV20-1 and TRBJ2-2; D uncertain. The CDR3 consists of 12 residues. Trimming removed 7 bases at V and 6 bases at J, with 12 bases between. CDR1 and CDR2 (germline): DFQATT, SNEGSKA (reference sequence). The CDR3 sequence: CSGRPFSGELFF. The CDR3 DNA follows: TGCAGTGGTCGTCCCTTTTCCGGGGAGCTGTTTTTT.

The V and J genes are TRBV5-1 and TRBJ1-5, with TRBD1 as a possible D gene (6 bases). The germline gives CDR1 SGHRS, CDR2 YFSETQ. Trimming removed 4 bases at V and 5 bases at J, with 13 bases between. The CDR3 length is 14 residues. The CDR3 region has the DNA TGCGCCAGCAGCCTCGCTCAGGGGCATCAGCCCCAGCATTTT. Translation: CASSLAQGHQPQHF.

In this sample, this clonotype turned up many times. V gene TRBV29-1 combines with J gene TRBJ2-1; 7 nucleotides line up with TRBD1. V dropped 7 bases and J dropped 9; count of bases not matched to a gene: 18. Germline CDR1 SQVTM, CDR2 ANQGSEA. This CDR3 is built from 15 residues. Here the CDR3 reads CSGSWDSRSSSEQFF. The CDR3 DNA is TGCAGCGGGTCATGGGACAGTCGGAGTAGCTCTGAGCAGTTCTTC.

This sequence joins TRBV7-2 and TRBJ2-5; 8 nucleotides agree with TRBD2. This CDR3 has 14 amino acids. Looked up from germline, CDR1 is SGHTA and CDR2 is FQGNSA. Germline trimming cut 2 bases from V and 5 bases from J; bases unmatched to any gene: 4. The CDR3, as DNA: TGTGCCAGCAGCTTACGAAGCGGGAGTGAGACCCAGTACTTC. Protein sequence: CASSLRSGSETQYF.

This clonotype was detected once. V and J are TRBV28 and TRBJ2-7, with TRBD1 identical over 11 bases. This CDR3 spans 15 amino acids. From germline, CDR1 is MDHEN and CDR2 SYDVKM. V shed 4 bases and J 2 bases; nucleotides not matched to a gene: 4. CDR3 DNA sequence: TGTGCCAGCAGTTCCGGGACAGGGGGTGCCTACGAGCAGTACTTC. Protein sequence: CASSSGTGGAYEQYF.

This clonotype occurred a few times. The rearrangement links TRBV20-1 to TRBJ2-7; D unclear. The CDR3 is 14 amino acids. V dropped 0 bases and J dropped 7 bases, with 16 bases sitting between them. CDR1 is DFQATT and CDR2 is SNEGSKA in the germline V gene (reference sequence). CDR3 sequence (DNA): TGCAGTGCTAGAGATTTCACGCGGCAGGAAGAGCAGTACTTC. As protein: CSARDFTRQEEQYF.

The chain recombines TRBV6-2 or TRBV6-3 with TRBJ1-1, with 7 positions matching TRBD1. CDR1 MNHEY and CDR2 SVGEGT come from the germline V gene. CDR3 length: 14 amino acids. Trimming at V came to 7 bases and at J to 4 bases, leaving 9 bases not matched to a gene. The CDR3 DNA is TGTGCCAGCACCAGAGGGGACAGCCCCACTGAAGCTTTCTTT. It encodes CASTRGDSPTEAFF.

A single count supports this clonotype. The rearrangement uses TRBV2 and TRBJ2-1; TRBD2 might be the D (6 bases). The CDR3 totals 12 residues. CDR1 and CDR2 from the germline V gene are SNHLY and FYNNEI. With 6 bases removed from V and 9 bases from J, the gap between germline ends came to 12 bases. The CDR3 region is CASSVIGGEQFF. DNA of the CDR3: TGTGCCAGCAGCGTTATCGGGGGTGAGCAGTTCTTC.

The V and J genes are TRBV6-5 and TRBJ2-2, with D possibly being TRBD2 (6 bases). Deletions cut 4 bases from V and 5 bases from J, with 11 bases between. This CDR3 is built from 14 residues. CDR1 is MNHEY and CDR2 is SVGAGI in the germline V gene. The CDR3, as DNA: TGTGCCAGCAGTTTTCGGGGGTATACCGGGGAGCTGTTTTTT. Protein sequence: CASSFRGYTGELFF.

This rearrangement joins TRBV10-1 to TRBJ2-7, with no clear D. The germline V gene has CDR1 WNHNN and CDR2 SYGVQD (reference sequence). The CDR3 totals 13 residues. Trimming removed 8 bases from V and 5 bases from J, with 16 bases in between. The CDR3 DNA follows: TGCGCCAGCCAAGACACGGTTGGGGACGAGCAGTACTTC. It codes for CASQDTVGDEQYF.

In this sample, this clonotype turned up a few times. The CDR3 is CSARGFNTEAFF. Here the CDR3 DNA reads TGCAGTGCCCGGGGCTTCAACACTGAAGCTTTCTTT. The chain uses TRBV20-1 and TRBJ1-1; D perhaps matches TRBD1 (5 bases). Trimming cost V 6 bases and J 2 bases, with 10 bases left between them. This CDR3 has 12 residues. Germline lookup yields CDR1 DFQATT and CDR2 SNEGSKA (reference sequence).

CDR3 protein: CSAGGGYSPLHF. In nucleotides, the CDR3 is TGCAGTGCTGGGGGTGGGTATTCACCCCTCCACTTT. The J gene is TRBJ1-6, the V gene TRBV20-1; a possible D gene is TRBD1 (5 bases). The CDR3 is made up of 12 amino acids. Trimming left V 5 bases short and J 8 bases short, with 10 bases between. Germline V gene data show CDR1 as DFQATT and CDR2 as SNEGSKA (reference sequence).

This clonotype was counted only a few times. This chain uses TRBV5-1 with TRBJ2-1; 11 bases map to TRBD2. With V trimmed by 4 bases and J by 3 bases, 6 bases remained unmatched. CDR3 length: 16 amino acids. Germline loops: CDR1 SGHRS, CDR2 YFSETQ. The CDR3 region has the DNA TGCGCCAGCAGCCCACACGGGACTAGCGGCTACAATGAGCAGTTCTTC. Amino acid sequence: CASSPHGTSGYNEQFF.